These 17 T cell receptor beta chains were all obtained from the same sample, sequenced in a study of shared clonotypes between healthy human individuals. Data came from immunoSEQ multiplex PCR; TCRdb stores just in-frame clones and leaves some out. The sample contains millions of clones, about 92% of which appear only once. The specimen sequenced was naive CD4+ T cells from PBMCs. Stated subset: CD45RA+ positively selected. These receptors were taken from a man between 18 and 35 years old in good health. Some clones in this sample may be carry-over from other donors' samples.

The chain carries TRBV7-3 and TRBJ2-1, with D possibly TRBD2 on 6 matching bases. The length of the CDR3 is 16 residues. The V gene lost 2 bases and the J gene lost 12 bases, with 23 bases spanning the gap. Per germline, CDR1 SGHTA and CDR2 FQGTGA. The CDR3 here is CASSLGLSGLPMRQFF. DNA for the CDR3: TGTGCCAGCAGCTTAGGCCTGAGCGGGCTACCAATGAGGCAGTTCTTC.

This clone was counted a single time. The rearrangement uses TRBV28 and TRBJ2-2; 10 bases align to TRBD1. The length of the CDR3 is 16 residues. Germline CDR1 is MDHEN and CDR2 is SYDVKM. The V gene end was trimmed by 6 bases and the J gene end by 7 bases; junction bases not matched to a gene: 11. CDR3 DNA: TGTGCCAGCAGCCCACGACAGGGGGCGACGGTCGGGGAGCTGTTTTTT. This gives the protein CASSPRQGATVGELFF.

The rearrangement links TRBV6-1 to TRBJ1-5; perhaps TRBD1 as D (5 bases). Germline V gene data show CDR1 as MNHNS and CDR2 as SASEGT. CDR3 length: 15 amino acids. V was shortened by 8 bases and J by 0 bases, with 14 bases between the two germline ends. CDR3 sequence: CASSVTDASNQPQHF. The CDR3 bases are TGTGCCAGCTCAGTGACAGACGCTAGCAATCAGCCCCAGCATTTT.

This rearrangement joins TRBV27 to TRBJ2-1; the match to TRBD2 covers 8 bases. Looked up from germline, CDR1 is MNHEY and CDR2 is SMNVEV (reference sequence). This CDR3 spans 15 amino acids. Trimming at V came to 5 bases and at J to 3 bases, leaving 6 bases not matched to a gene. CDR3 residues: CASSPRSGVYNEQFF. The DNA for the CDR3 is TGTGCCAGCAGTCCCCGTAGCGGGGTCTACAATGAGCAGTTCTTC.

This clone was seen just once. Other DNA sequences in the sample encode the same CDR3. The chain has TRBV18 and TRBJ2-1; TRBD1 matches at 9 bases. Germline CDR1 is KGHSH and CDR2 is LQKENI. The CDR3 spans 16 residues. The J segment lost 2 bases and the V segment lost 6 bases, leaving 8 bases of the junction unmatched. CDR3 nucleotides: TGTGCCAGCTCTCCCCCCGGGACAGGGCCCTACAATGAGCAGTTCTTC. It encodes CASSPPGTGPYNEQFF.

This chain connects TRBV10-1 to TRBJ1-5; tentatively, D is TRBD1 (5 bases). The V end was cut by 0 bases, the J end by 7 bases, with 16 bases between. Per the germline V gene, CDR1 is WNHNN and CDR2 is SYGVQD (reference sequence). The CDR3 runs 16 residues. This chain's CDR3 is CASSESGQGSNQPQHF. CDR3 sequence (DNA): TGCGCCAGCAGTGAGTCGGGGCAGGGAAGTAACCAGCCCCAGCATTTT.

Concerning this clone: The sample contains more than one DNA sequence encoding this CDR3. This chain uses TRBV5-1 with TRBJ2-6; weak D call: TRBD1 (5 bases). Germline V CDR1 and CDR2: SGHRS, YFSETQ. The CDR3 loop spans 15 amino acids. V lost 4 bases, J lost 0 bases, and 8 bases lay in between. Written as DNA, the CDR3 is TGCGCCAGCAGCCCGACAGTCTCTGGGGCCAACGTCCTGACTTTC. Its protein is CASSPTVSGANVLTF.

The J gene is TRBJ1-1, the V gene TRBV6-5; TRBD1 agrees at 7 bases. The CDR3 sequence is 14 residues long. In germline, CDR1 is MNHEY, CDR2 SVGAGI. V gave up 5 bases and J gave up 4 bases; unmatched junction bases: 7. CDR3 nucleotide sequence: TGTGCCAGCAGTAACACCGGGACAGTCACTGAAGCTTTCTTT. Its translation: CASSNTGTVTEAFF.

This clone was detected once. V usage is TRBV12-2 and J usage is TRBJ2-4; TRBD2, the table's D call, lacks a check against the DNA. TRBV12-2 is termed a pseudogene. This CDR3 is 11 amino acids long. The CDR3 loop is CASRWGGSQYF. As DNA, the CDR3 is TGTGCAAGTCGCTGGGGAGGTAGTCAGTACTTC.

The gene calls are TRBV7-3 and TRBJ1-1; D is ambiguous. CDR1 is SGHTA, CDR2 FQGTGA, per germline. V was clipped by 1 base and J by 4 bases, with 7 bases between them. This CDR3 region has 13 residues. As DNA, the CDR3 is TGTGCCAGCAGCTTAAGTTCCAGCACTGAAGCTTTCTTT. Protein: CASSLSSSTEAFF.

V is TRBV6-5 and J is TRBJ1-6; tentative D call: TRBD1 (5 bases). Germline CDR1 MNHEY, CDR2 SVGAGI. V was trimmed by 2 bases and J by 8 bases, leaving 10 bases between them. The CDR3 spans 14 residues. The CDR3 here is CASSYGRVYSPLHF. The CDR3 DNA is TGTGCCAGCAGTTACGGCAGGGTTTATTCACCCCTCCACTTT.

The rearrangement links TRBV2 to TRBJ2-3, with 8 bases lining up with TRBD2. The CDR3 runs to 15 residues. Trimming removed 7 bases from V and 9 bases from J; junction bases left unmatched: 15. The germline V gene has CDR1 SNHLY and CDR2 FYNNEI. CDR3 DNA sequence: TGTGCCAGCACTGCAAGCGGGAGATCGCTCGGAACGCAGTATTTT. Translation: CASTASGRSLGTQYF. Variable domain in full (rest from reference TRBV2 and TRBJ2-3): EPEVTQTPSHQVTQMGQEVILRCVPISNHLYFYWYRQILGQKVEFLVSFYNNEISEKSEIFDDQFSVERPDGSNFTLKIRSTKLEDSAMYFCASTASGRSLGTQYFGPGTRLTVL.

This clone was detected once. The rearrangement joins TRBV10-3 to TRBJ2-3; D unresolved. CDR1 ENHRY and CDR2 SYGVKD come from the germline V gene. V was shortened by 3 bases and J by 5 bases, with 12 bases between the two germline ends. This CDR3 spans 14 amino acids. CDR3 bases: TGTGCCATCAGTGATCAACGGACGGGAGATACGCAGTATTTT. It is translated as CAISDQRTGDTQYF.

This clone was counted a few times. The rearrangement links TRBV28 to TRBJ1-1; D perhaps matches TRBD1 (5 bases). This CDR3 contains 15 residues. Trimming removed 6 bases at V and 1 base at J, with 15 bases between. Per the germline V gene, CDR1 is MDHEN and CDR2 is SYDVKM. The CDR3 loop reads CASSNRHTSNTEAFF. In DNA, the CDR3 is TGTGCCAGCAGCAACAGGCACACGTCGAACACTGAAGCTTTCTTT. The full variable domain, in which reference TRBV28 and TRBJ1-1 provide the parts outside the CDR3, is DVKVTQSSRYLVKRTGEKVFLECVQDMDHENMFWYRQDPGLGLRLIYFSYDVKMKEKGDIPEGYSVSREKKERFSLILESASTNQTSMYLCASSNRHTSNTEAFFGQGTRLTVV.

This clone was counted a single time. The gene calls are TRBV5-5 and TRBJ2-7; 12 bases match TRBD1. Germline trimming cut 2 bases from V and 2 bases from J; bases unmatched to any gene: 2. The CDR3 covers 15 residues. Germline V CDR1 and CDR2: SGHKS, YYEKEE (reference sequence). The CDR3: CASSFGTGGTYEQYF. CDR3 sequence (DNA): TGTGCCAGCAGCTTCGGGACAGGGGGCACCTACGAGCAGTACTTC.

This chain joins TRBV25-1 and TRBJ2-1; 14 bases agree with TRBD2. CDR3 size: 15 residues. CDR1 and CDR2 (germline): MGHDK, SYGVNS. V lost 3 bases to trimming and J lost 9 bases; unmatched junction nucleotides: 4. CDR3 region: CASSETSGRGSEQFF. Written as DNA, the CDR3 is TGTGCCAGCAGTGAGACTAGCGGGAGGGGTAGTGAGCAGTTCTTC.

The gene calls are TRBV5-6 and TRBJ2-5; no clear D gene. The ends were cut back, 0 bases at V and 1 base at J, with 13 bases in the middle. The CDR3 is made up of 16 amino acids. The V gene's germline CDR1 is SGHDT and CDR2 YYEEEE. The CDR3 nucleotides read TGTGCCAGCAGCTTGGGTTTCGGCGGTCTCCAAGAGACCCAGTACTTC. This codes for CASSLGFGGLQETQYF.